This TCR beta chain was captured by sequencing in a study of radiotherapy plus CTLA-4 blockade in lung cancer. Germline V gene sequence: CDR1 LNHNV, CDR2 YYDKDF (reference sequence). The CDR3 length is 15 residues. V lost 0 bases, J lost 2 bases, and 10 bases lay in between. Sequenced by immunoSEQ multiplex PCR; TCRdb stores in-frame clones only, minus some. The table includes 34,000 or so clones, about four fifths detected once. The material was peripheral blood, obtained from a patient treated with radiotherapy plus ipilimumab. The receptor comes from a human donor with non-small cell lung cancer that progressed on radiotherapy plus ipilimumab. The V gene is TRBV15, the J gene TRBJ2-5, with D unclear. CDR3 sequence: CATSRDPASQETQYF. The DNA of the CDR3 is TGTGCCACCAGCAGAGACCCGGCATCACAAGAGACCCAGTACTTC.